The 23 T cell receptor beta chains below were found in one sample sequenced in a study of identical twins. TCRdb reprocessed the 5' RACE reads with MiXCR, giving one entry per CDR3 protein. The sample lists a few hundred thousand distinct CDR3 sequences; around 9.6% were seen once. The same specimen was also included in a second study, on yellow fever vaccine responses in identical twins.

The sequencing sample was made of PBMCs. These receptors came from a woman aged 18-29 years in good health.

This clonotype was found many times. V usage is TRBV12-3 or TRBV12-4 and J usage is TRBJ2-7; D uncertain. The CDR3 length is 13 residues. Trimming shortened V by 1 base and J by 3 bases, and 7 bases separated the two germline ends. CDR3 DNA: TGTGCCAGCAGTTTAGGGTTACACTACGAGCAGTACTTC. Residues: CASSLGLHYEQYF.

The table lists this clonotype with a few counts. The V and J genes are TRBV7-9 and TRBJ2-3, with D possibly being TRBD1 or TRBD2 (5 bases each). From germline, CDR1 is SEHNR and CDR2 FQNEAQ (reference sequence). The CDR3 consists of 15 residues. V dropped 1 base and J dropped 2 bases, with 10 bases sitting between them. CDR3 amino acids: CASSLVAGTTDTQYF. As DNA, the CDR3 is TGTGCCAGCAGCTTAGTTGCAGGGACCACAGATACGCAGTATTTT.

The chain employs TRBV29-1 and TRBJ2-3; 11 nucleotides line up with TRBD1. Germline V lookup: CDR1 SQVTM, CDR2 ANQGSEA. The CDR3 totals 16 residues. V was pared by 3 bases and J by 0 bases, with 5 bases of the junction left unmatched. CDR3 DNA: TGCAGCGTTGACCTGGGGACAGGGGGTAGCACAGATACGCAGTATTTT. It codes for CSVDLGTGGSTDTQYF.

This clonotype has a count of ten or more. The chain is built from TRBV11-1 and TRBJ2-1, with unresolved D. V gave up 5 bases and J gave up 4 bases, with 24 bases separating them. The germline V gene encodes CDR1 SGHAT and CDR2 FQDESV (reference sequence). There are 18 residues in the CDR3. The CDR3: CASSLYKLRASIYNEQFF. The CDR3 nucleotides are TGTGCCAGCAGCCTATATAAATTACGGGCGTCGATATACAATGAGCAGTTCTTC.

A single count supports this clonotype. The chain joins TRBV20-1 to TRBJ2-2; possible D gene TRBD1, 5 bases. The CDR3 covers 15 residues. Germline V gene sequence: CDR1 DFQATT, CDR2 SNEGSKA (reference sequence). The V end was cut by 5 bases, the J end by 0 bases, with 13 bases between. The CDR3 DNA follows: TGCAGTGCTCGTCTAGGGGCGGCGAACACCGGGGAGCTGTTTTTT. Residues: CSARLGAANTGELFF.

In this sample, this clonotype turned up once. A much larger clone lies one base from this, so it may be a read error. The chain uses TRBV12-3 or TRBV12-4 and TRBJ2-7; tentative D call: TRBD1 (6 bases). Trimming removed 6 bases from V and 0 bases from J, with 12 bases in between. This CDR3 spans 14 amino acids. The DNA for the CDR3 is TGTGCCAGCAGATTCACAGGGACCTCCTACGAGCAGTACTTC. It translates to CASRFTGTSYEQYF.

This clonotype showed up many times. V and J are TRBV5-1 and TRBJ2-7; TRBD2 matches at 8 bases. Germline trimming cut 0 bases from V and 1 base from J; bases unmatched to any gene: 9. CDR3 length equals 17 residues. From germline, CDR1 is SGHRS and CDR2 YFSETQ. CDR3 residues: CASSLAGGDLYSYEQYF. Written as DNA, the CDR3 is TGCGCCAGCAGCTTGGCCGGGGGGGATCTTTATTCCTACGAGCAGTACTTC.

This clonotype was picked up a small number of times. The rearrangement links TRBV20-1 to TRBJ2-7; D is ambiguous. V lost 2 bases and J 3 bases, leaving 11 bases between the germline ends. The CDR3 is 13 amino acids. CDR1 is DFQATT and CDR2 is SNEGSKA in the germline V gene (reference sequence). CDR3 residues: CSARLGFLYEQYF. The CDR3 region has the DNA TGCAGTGCTAGATTAGGGTTTCTCTACGAGCAGTACTTC.

The J gene is TRBJ2-7, the V gene TRBV4-1, with TRBD2 as a possible D gene (6 bases). With 4 bases removed from V and 0 bases from J, the gap between germline ends came to 13 bases. The CDR3 consists of 15 residues. Germline-derived CDR1 and CDR2 are MGHRA and YSYEKL. DNA of the CDR3: TGCGCCAGCAGCCTGAGCGGGCCAAGCTCCTACGAGCAGTACTTC. Encoded protein: CASSLSGPSSYEQYF.

This clonotype was detected many times. The chain couples TRBV20-1 to TRBJ2-3; D tentatively reads TRBD1 or TRBD2 (5 bases each). Trimming removed 6 bases from V and 4 bases from J, with 5 bases in between. Per the germline V gene, CDR1 is DFQATT and CDR2 is SNEGSKA (reference sequence). CDR3 length: 10 residues. This chain's CDR3 is CSAGADTQYF. CDR3 sequence (DNA): TGCAGTGCGGGGGCAGATACGCAGTATTTT.

The chain is built from TRBV11-2 and TRBJ2-7, with 11 bases fitting TRBD1. V lost 1 base and J lost 8; bases outside the gene matches: 7. Germline V gene sequence: CDR1 SGHAT, CDR2 FQNNGV. This CDR3 region has 15 residues. The CDR3 DNA follows: TGTGCCAGCAGCTTAGGATCCGGGACAGGGGGGCAGCAGTACTTC. Translated, it gives CASSLGSGTGGQQYF.

V gene TRBV15 combines with J gene TRBJ2-7; 10 bases are a match to TRBD1. V dropped 2 bases and J dropped 0; count of bases not matched to a gene: 13. Germline V gene sequence: CDR1 LNHNV, CDR2 YYDKDF (reference sequence). This CDR3 is built from 19 residues. CDR3 in amino acids: CATSRSLGTDRGLSYEQYF. As DNA, the CDR3 is TGTGCCACCAGCAGATCACTCGGAACTGACAGGGGGCTCTCCTACGAGCAGTACTTC.

This clonotype was picked up a small number of times. The rearrangement uses TRBV2 and TRBJ2-1; D not resolved. The CDR3 runs to 11 residues. The V gene lost 8 bases and the J gene lost 7 bases, with 9 bases spanning the gap. The germline V gene has CDR1 SNHLY and CDR2 FYNNEI. The CDR3 region has the DNA TGTGCCAGCGGATTCAAGAATGAGCAGTTCTTC. Amino acids: CASGFKNEQFF.

This clonotype was counted a few times. V gene TRBV6-5 combines with J gene TRBJ2-1; tentative D call: TRBD1 (5 bases). Trimming stripped 0 bases from V and 9 bases from J, with 12 bases between. CDR3 length: 14 residues. Germline loops: CDR1 MNHEY, CDR2 SVGAGI. CDR3 residues: CASSYSNGASEQFF. CDR3 DNA sequence: TGTGCCAGCAGTTACTCGAATGGGGCGAGTGAGCAGTTCTTC.

The chain employs TRBV6-2 or TRBV6-3 and TRBJ2-7; 7 bases fit TRBD1. J lost 3 bases, V lost 2 bases, and 10 bases had no gene match. This CDR3 has 16 residues. Germline V lookup: CDR1 MNHEY, CDR2 SVGEGT. CDR3 sequence (DNA): TGTGCCAGCAGTTACATTCCCCTCGACAGGGTCTACGAGCAGTACTTC. This encodes CASSYIPLDRVYEQYF.

This clonotype has more than one count but fewer than ten. The gene calls are TRBV27 and TRBJ2-3, with TRBD2 matching over 14 bases. CDR3 length: 16 residues. V gave up 6 bases and J gave up 6 bases; unmatched junction bases: 8. Germline-derived CDR1 and CDR2 are MNHEY and SMNVEV (reference sequence). CDR3 sequence: CASSVGTSGRRDTQYF. CDR3 DNA sequence: TGTGCCAGCAGCGTTGGGACTAGCGGGAGACGGGATACGCAGTATTTT.

This chain joins TRBV28 and TRBJ2-2; TRBD1 matches at 7 bases. This CDR3 has 16 amino acids. The germline V gene has CDR1 MDHEN and CDR2 SYDVKM. Trimming cost V 3 bases and J 0 bases; bases outside gene matches: 4. The CDR3: CASSFLQGANTGELFF. CDR3 coding DNA: TGTGCCAGCAGTTTTCTTCAGGGGGCGAACACCGGGGAGCTGTTTTTT.

This clonotype has more than one count but fewer than ten. The rearrangement joins TRBV3-1 to TRBJ2-7; D may be TRBD2 (6 bases). The V gene lost 6 bases and the J gene lost 12 bases, with 30 bases spanning the gap. Germline V gene lookup returns CDR1 LGHDT and CDR2 YNNKEL (reference sequence). The CDR3 is made up of 16 amino acids. In DNA form, the CDR3 reads TGTGCCAGCAGTCAGACGAACCAGGTCTGGGGGGTGGATCCGTACTTC. Translated, it gives CASSQTNQVWGVDPYF.

The J gene is TRBJ1-6, the V gene TRBV6-5; D perhaps matches TRBD1 (6 bases). With 2 bases removed from V and 6 bases from J, the gap between germline ends came to 14 bases. Per the germline V gene, CDR1 is MNHEY and CDR2 is SVGAGI. The CDR3 contains 16 residues. CDR3 sequence reads: CASSYGGGGPNSPLHF. The CDR3 DNA reads as TGTGCCAGCAGTTACGGGGGAGGGGGGCCTAATTCACCCCTCCACTTT.

The chain recombines TRBV29-1 with TRBJ2-1; 14 bases agree with TRBD2. Unmatched junction bases numbered 9, after V lost 6 bases and J lost 8 bases. Germline V lookup: CDR1 SQVTM, CDR2 ANQGSEA. This CDR3 region has 15 residues. In DNA form, the CDR3 reads TGCAGCGTCTCCCTGACTAGCGGGGGGGCTGATGAGCAGTTCTTC. Residues: CSVSLTSGGADEQFF.

At least ten counts were recorded for this clonotype. The chain has TRBV5-1 and TRBJ2-7, with TRBD1 as a possible D gene (6 bases). Between the trimmed V and J ends, which lost 6 bases and 4 bases, there was a span of 17 bases. Looked up from germline, CDR1 is SGHRS and CDR2 is YFSETQ. The CDR3 sequence is 14 residues long. The DNA for the CDR3 is TGCGCCAGCACTTCCGGGACAAAACCTTACGAGCAGTACTTC. As protein: CASTSGTKPYEQYF. The variable domain in full, completed from reference TRBV5-1 and TRBJ2-7, reads KAGVTQTPRYLIKTRGQQVTLSCSPISGHRSVSWYQQTPGQGLQFLFEYFSETQRNKGNFPGRFSGRQFSNSRSEMNVSTLELGDSALYLCASTSGTKPYEQYFGPGTRLTVT.

In this sample, this clonotype turned up a few times. This rearrangement joins TRBV12-3 or TRBV12-4 to TRBJ2-7, with a tentative D call TRBD2 (6 bases). V was pared by 3 bases and J by 6 bases, with 15 bases between. There are 14 residues in the CDR3. DNA for the CDR3: TGTGCCAGCAGTTTTACGGGAGAGCGTCGCGAGCAGTACTTC. It codes for CASSFTGERREQYF.

This clonotype was detected many times. The gene calls are TRBV12-3 or TRBV12-4 and TRBJ1-1, with unresolved D. The CDR3 covers 17 residues. V was shortened by 1 base and J by 0 bases, with 15 bases between the two germline ends. CDR3 protein: CASSLEKLGRLNTEAFF. CDR3 nucleotides: TGTGCCAGCAGTTTAGAGAAGTTAGGCAGATTGAACACTGAAGCTTTCTTT.